Each of the 19 T cell receptor beta chains below was sequenced from the same sample in a study of T cell changes during pregnancy in multiple sclerosis. Profiling relied on immunoSEQ multiplex PCR, and the TCRdb table lists in-frame clones only, not all of them. The table records approximately 30,000 clones, roughly 87% of them present only once. This specimen consisted of CD8+ T cells from peripheral blood mononuclear cells, obtained in the first trimester of pregnancy. The receptors stem from a female donor with multiple sclerosis, enrolled in a pregnancy study.

This chain uses TRBV30 with TRBJ2-7; TRBD2 matches 10 bases. Germline CDR1 and CDR2: GTSNPN and SVGIG (reference sequence). This CDR3 region has 13 residues. Unmatched junction bases numbered 6, after V lost 5 bases and J lost 5 bases. In DNA form, the CDR3 reads TGTGCCTGGGTGGGACTAGCGATGGACGAGCAGTACTTC. Translated, it gives CAWVGLAMDEQYF.

The chain couples TRBV19 to TRBJ2-2; D is unresolved. Germline CDR1 is LNHDA and CDR2 is SQIVND (reference sequence). The V end was cut by 5 bases, the J end by 8 bases, with 18 bases between. The CDR3 is made up of 15 amino acids. The CDR3 sequence is CASSLRGPFGGELFF. CDR3 nucleotides: TGTGCCAGTAGTCTGCGCGGCCCGTTTGGTGGGGAGCTGTTTTTT.

The chain combines TRBV6-7 with TRBJ2-1, with 7 bases lining up with TRBD2. TRBV6-7 is annotated as an ORF whose role is uncertain. The CDR3 length is 15 residues. Losses at the gene ends were 1 base for V and 1 base for J; bases not matched to a gene: 1. The CDR3 DNA follows: TGTGCCAGCAGTTACTGGGAGGGATCCTACAATGAGCAGTTCTTC. Translation: CASSYWEGSYNEQFF.

The rearrangement joins TRBV6-4 to TRBJ2-1; the match to TRBD1 covers 12 bases. V lost 2 bases, J lost 8 bases, and 7 bases stayed unmatched. Germline V lookup: CDR1 MRHNA, CDR2 SNTAGT. The length of the CDR3 is 16 residues. CDR3 nucleotides: TGTGCCAGCAGTGACAGTACGGGACAGGGGGCGGATGAGCAGTTCTTC. It codes for CASSDSTGQGADEQFF.

J is TRBJ2-7 and V is TRBV18, with 10 positions matching TRBD1. Trimming removed 1 base from V and 1 base from J; junction bases left unmatched: 1. The CDR3 runs to 15 residues. Germline CDR1 is KGHSH and CDR2 is LQKENI. CDR3 bases: TGTGCCAGCTCACCACAGGGACAGGGGTCCTACGAGCAGTACTTC. Its translation is CASSPQGQGSYEQYF. Filled out from reference TRBV18 and TRBJ2-7, the complete variable domain reads NAGVMQNPRHLVRRRGQEARLRCSPMKGHSHVYWYRQLPEEGLKFMVYLQKENIIDESGMPKERFSAEFPKEGPSILRIQQVVRGDSAAYFCASSPQGQGSYEQYFGPGTRLTVT.

This clone was seen just once. The chain couples TRBV11-1 to TRBJ2-5; TRBD2 might be the D (5 bases). Per germline, CDR1 SGHAT and CDR2 FQDESV (reference sequence). The CDR3 consists of 16 residues. V lost 5 bases, J lost 6 bases, and 22 bases lay in between. CDR3 nucleotide sequence: TGTGCCAGCAGCGTCGGAGGTCTCATTGGGCTGAAGACCCAGTACTTC. Translated: CASSVGGLIGLKTQYF.

This chain links TRBV6-5 with TRBJ1-2; 10 bases align to TRBD1. This CDR3 region has 15 residues. V shed 5 bases and J 4 bases; nucleotides not matched to a gene: 7. The V gene's germline CDR1 is MNHEY and CDR2 SVGAGI. The CDR3 loop is CASSQGQGTPYGYTF. As DNA, the CDR3 is TGTGCCAGCAGTCAGGGACAGGGGACCCCCTATGGCTACACCTTC.

The rearrangement uses TRBV2 and TRBJ1-2; no reliable D call. V was pared by 10 bases and J by 3 bases, with 12 bases between. CDR3 length equals 12 residues. The germline CDR1 and CDR2 sequences are SNHLY and FYNNEI. The DNA for the CDR3 is TGTGCCATCGAGACTACATACTATGGCTACACCTTC. Translation: CAIETTYYGYTF.

The chain links TRBV7-9 to TRBJ2-5; 10 bases are a match to TRBD2. Unmatched junction bases numbered 5, after V lost 3 bases and J lost 4 bases. The CDR3 totals 15 residues. Germline lookup yields CDR1 SEHNR and CDR2 FQNEAQ (reference sequence). Written as DNA, the CDR3 is TGTGCCAGCAGCTTCTTAAGCGGGGGGGGAGAGACCCAGTACTTC. Its translation: CASSFLSGGGETQYF. The full variable domain, in which reference TRBV7-9 and TRBJ2-5 provide the parts outside the CDR3, is DTGVSQNPRHKITKRGQNVTFRCDPISEHNRLYWYRQTLGQGPEFLTYFQNEAQLEKSRLLSDRFSAERPKGSFSTLEIQRTEQGDSAMYLCASSFLSGGGETQYFGPGTRLLVL.

The J gene is TRBJ2-4, the V gene TRBV4-3, with 10 bases fitting TRBD1. The CDR3 loop spans 15 amino acids. Germline V gene lookup returns CDR1 LGHNA and CDR2 YSLEER. The junction had 9 bases not matched to a gene; V was cut back by 0 bases and J by 13 bases. The CDR3 DNA reads as TGCGCCAGCAGCCAAGAATTTAGGACAGGGGGATTCCAGTACTTC. Protein: CASSQEFRTGGFQYF.

The gene calls are TRBV7-2 and TRBJ2-7; 13 positions agree with TRBD2. There are 15 residues in the CDR3. Germline V lookup: CDR1 SGHTA, CDR2 FQGNSA. V lost 5 bases to trimming and J lost 6 bases; unmatched junction nucleotides: 7. The CDR3 nucleotides read TGTGCCAGCAGCCCGGGGACTAGCGGGGAATCCGAGCAGTACTTC. Residues: CASSPGTSGESEQYF.

The chain joins TRBV7-9 to TRBJ2-3; tentative D call: TRBD2 (6 bases). The CDR3 spans 16 residues. Trimming shortened V by 5 bases and J by 0 bases, and 15 bases separated the two germline ends. Germline V gene lookup returns CDR1 SEHNR and CDR2 FQNEAQ (reference sequence). This CDR3 is CASSAPGGSSTDTQYF. The CDR3 bases are TGTGCCAGCAGCGCCCCAGGAGGGTCTAGCACAGATACGCAGTATTTT.

The chain links TRBV28 to TRBJ1-6; weak D call: TRBD1 (5 bases). V gave up 5 bases and J gave up 4 bases, with 12 bases separating them. Germline lookup yields CDR1 MDHEN and CDR2 SYDVKM. The CDR3 has 15 amino acids. In DNA form, the CDR3 reads TGTGCCAGCAGTCCCCTACAGGATTATAATTCACCCCTCCACTTT. Protein: CASSPLQDYNSPLHF.

Comment on this clone: The same CDR3 also results from other DNA sequences found in this sample. CDR3 nucleotides: TGTGCCAGCAGCTTGAGGGGCACTGAAGCTTTCTTT. It is translated as CASSLRGTEAFF. The gene calls are TRBV5-6 and TRBJ1-1; a possible D gene is TRBD1 (5 bases). Trimming left V 1 base short and J 4 bases short, with 5 bases between. CDR1 SGHDT and CDR2 YYEEEE come from the germline V gene. The CDR3 is 12 amino acids.

V usage is TRBV6-5 and J usage is TRBJ2-7; 10 nucleotides align to TRBD1. CDR1 MNHEY and CDR2 SVGAGI come from the germline V gene. The V and J ends lost 8 bases and 5 bases, in that order; junction bases with no gene match: 12. The length of the CDR3 is 15 residues. The CDR3 sequence is CASRGDGTGVDEQYF. CDR3 bases: TGTGCCAGCCGGGGGGACGGGACAGGGGTGGACGAGCAGTACTTC.

This clone was seen once. This chain links TRBV6-1 with TRBJ1-2; D ambiguous. Germline-derived CDR1 and CDR2 are MNHNS and SASEGT. The CDR3 covers 15 residues. V was trimmed by 3 bases and J by 4 bases, leaving 15 bases between them. CDR3 bases: TGTGCCAGCAGTGACGACGGGGAGGGAGTCTATGGCTACACCTTC. Protein: CASSDDGEGVYGYTF.

The chain uses TRBV13 and TRBJ2-1, with 9 bases lining up with TRBD1. The CDR3 has 14 residues. Germline assignment: CDR1 PRHDT and CDR2 FYEKMQ (reference sequence). Trimming cost V 6 bases and J 8 bases; bases outside gene matches: 8. The CDR3 reads CASSKGQGRDEQFF. CDR3 nucleotide sequence: TGTGCCAGCAGTAAGGGACAGGGTAGGGATGAGCAGTTCTTC.

The CDR3 loop is CASSKLDRYEQYF. CDR3 nucleotides: TGTGCCAGCAGCAAACTCGACAGATACGAGCAGTACTTC. The genes are TRBV16 and TRBJ2-7; possibly TRBD1 for D (5 bases). The CDR3 has 13 residues. Germline CDR1 KGHSY, CDR2 FQNENV. The V end was cut by 5 bases, the J end by 4 bases, with 12 bases between.

This clone appeared once. The chain is built from TRBV4-1 and TRBJ1-4, with 9 bases lining up with TRBD1. This CDR3 spans 16 amino acids. The V gene's germline CDR1 is MGHRA and CDR2 YSYEKL. V gave up 1 base and J gave up 3 bases; unmatched junction bases: 3. CDR3 loop: CASSQGTGAANEKLFF. The CDR3 region has the DNA TGCGCCAGCAGCCAAGGGACAGGGGCAGCTAATGAAAAACTGTTTTTT.